This TCR beta chain was captured in a study of cytomegalovirus exposure and HLA in healthy donors. The PCR contained 60 Vbeta and 13 Jbeta primers. Libraries were prepared by immunoSEQ multiplex PCR; TCRdb keeps only in-frame clonotypes and omits some of them. The repertoire holds roughly 170,000 clones, with 75% to 85% as singletons. A remark on this clone: At one of its ends the junction is not consistent with the germline gene, which may arise from a read error. Other DNA sequences of this sample code for an identical CDR3.

The sequence was obtained from a girl aged 2 to 9 in good health and CMV-seropositive. The specimen sequenced was PBMCs.

The CDR3 reads CASSLASIGGDEKLFF. The DNA of the CDR3 is TGCGCCAGTAGCTTGGCCAGCATAGGGGGCGATGAAAAACTGTTTTTT. This chain connects TRBV5-1 to TRBJ1-4; TRBD1 matches at 7 bases. The germline V gene has CDR1 SGHRS and CDR2 YFSETQ. The CDR3 is made up of 16 amino acids.